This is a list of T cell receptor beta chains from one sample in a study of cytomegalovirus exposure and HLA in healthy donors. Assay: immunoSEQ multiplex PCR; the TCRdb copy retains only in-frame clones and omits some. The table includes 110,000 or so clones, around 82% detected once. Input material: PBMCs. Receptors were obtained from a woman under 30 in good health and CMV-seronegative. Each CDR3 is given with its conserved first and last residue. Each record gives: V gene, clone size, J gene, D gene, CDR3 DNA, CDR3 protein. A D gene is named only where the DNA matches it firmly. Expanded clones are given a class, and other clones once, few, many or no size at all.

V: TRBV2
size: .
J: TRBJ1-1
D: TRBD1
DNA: TGTGCCAGCGCCGGGACAGGGCAAGTGGCTTTCTTT
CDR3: CASAGTGQVAFF

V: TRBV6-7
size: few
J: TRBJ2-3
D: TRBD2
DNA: TGTGCCAGCAGTTACTCCGGGACTAGCGGGGGGGCTAGCACAGATACGCAGTATTTT
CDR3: CASSYSGTSGGASTDTQYF

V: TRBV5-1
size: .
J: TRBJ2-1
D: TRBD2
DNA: TGCGCCAGCAGCTCCGGGGTAGCGGGGGGGCTTGATGAGCAGTTCTTC
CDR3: CASSSGVAGGLDEQFF

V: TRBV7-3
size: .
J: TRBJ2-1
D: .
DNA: TGTGCCAGCAGCTTAAGTGGGCCATTGAGCTCCTACAATGAGCAGTTCTTC
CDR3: CASSLSGPLSSYNEQFF

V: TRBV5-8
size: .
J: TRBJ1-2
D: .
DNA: TGTGCCAGCGGGCCGGGCAGGGCGAACTATGGCTACACCTTC
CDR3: CASGPGRANYGYTF

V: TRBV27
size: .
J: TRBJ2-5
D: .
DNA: TGTGCCAGCAGTTTATTGGGGTCAGAGGGAGAGACCCAGTACTTC
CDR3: CASSLLGSEGETQYF

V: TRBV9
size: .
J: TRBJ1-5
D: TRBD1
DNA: TGTGCCAGCAGCGTAGAACAGGGGGCAAGAGGCAATCAGCCCCAGCATTTT
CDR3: CASSVEQGARGNQPQHF

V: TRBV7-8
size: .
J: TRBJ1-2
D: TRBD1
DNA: TGTGCCAGCAGCTTAGATGGGACAGGCTATGGCTACACCTTC
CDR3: CASSLDGTGYGYTF

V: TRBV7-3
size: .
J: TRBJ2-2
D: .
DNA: TGTGCCAGCAGAAGAGACAGGGAGGACACCGGGGAGCTGTTTTTT
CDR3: CASRRDREDTGELFF

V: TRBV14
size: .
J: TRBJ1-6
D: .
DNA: TGTGCCAGCAGCCAAGGCCGAGGCGGTTATAATTCACCCCTCCACTTT
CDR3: CASSQGRGGYNSPLHF

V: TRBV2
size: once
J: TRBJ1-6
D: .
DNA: TGTGCCAGCAGTGAGGAGAGGGAAGCACCCCTCCACTTT
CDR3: CASSEEREAPLHF

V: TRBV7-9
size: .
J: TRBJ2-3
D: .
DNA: TGTGCCAGCAGCCCAGCAGATACGCAGTATTTT
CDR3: CASSPADTQYF

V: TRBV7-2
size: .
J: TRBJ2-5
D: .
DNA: TGTGCCAGCAGCTTAGCGAGGGGGGGGATCCAAGAGACCCAGTACTTC
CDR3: CASSLARGGIQETQYF

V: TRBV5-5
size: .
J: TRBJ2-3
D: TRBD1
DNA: TGTGCCAGCAGCGACGGGACAGGAATCACAGATACGCAGTATTTT
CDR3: CASSDGTGITDTQYF

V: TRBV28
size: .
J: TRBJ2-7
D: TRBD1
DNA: TGTGCCAGCAGTTTATATACGGGACAGGGGTTCCACGAGCAGTACTTC
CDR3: CASSLYTGQGFHEQYF

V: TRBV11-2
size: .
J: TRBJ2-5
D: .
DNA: TGTGCCAGCAGCTTAGAGTATAGGGGGACAGAGACCCAGTACTTC
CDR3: CASSLEYRGTETQYF

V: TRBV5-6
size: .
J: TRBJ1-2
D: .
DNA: TGTGCCAGCAGCTTGGGGGCGGGTTTGGATGGCTACACCTTC
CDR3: CASSLGAGLDGYTF

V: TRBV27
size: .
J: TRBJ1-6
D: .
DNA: TGTGCCAGCAGTTCCCAGACAGGTGGCTCACCCCTCCACTTT
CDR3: CASSSQTGGSPLHF

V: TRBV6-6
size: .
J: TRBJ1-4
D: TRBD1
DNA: TGTGCCAGCAGTTCCTGGACAGGTCCAACTAATGAAAAACTGTTTTTT
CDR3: CASSSWTGPTNEKLFF

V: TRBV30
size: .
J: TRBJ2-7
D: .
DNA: TGTGCCTGGAGTCTCCTGAGGGACACACAGTACTTC
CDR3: CAWSLLRDTQYF

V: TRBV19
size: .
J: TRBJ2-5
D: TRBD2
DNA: TGTGCCAGTAGTAGGGTGGAGCGGGGGGGCCGCCAAGAGACCCAGTACTTC
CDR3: CASSRVERGGRQETQYF

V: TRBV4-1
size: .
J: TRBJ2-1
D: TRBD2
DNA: TGCGCCAGCAGCAACCTAGCGGGGGGCCTATACAATGAGCAGTTCTTC
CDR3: CASSNLAGGLYNEQFF

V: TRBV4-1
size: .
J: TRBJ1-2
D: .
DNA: TGCGCCAGCAGCCTCCTTCGTTTGGGGGCCCCTAACTATGGCTACACCTTC
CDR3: CASSLLRLGAPNYGYTF

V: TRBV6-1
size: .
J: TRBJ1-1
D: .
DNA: TGTGCCAGCAGTGAACAGGGAATCACTGAAGCTTTCTTT
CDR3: CASSEQGITEAFF

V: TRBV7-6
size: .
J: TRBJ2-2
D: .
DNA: TGTGCCAGCAGCCCCGAGGGGGGGGCGGGCACCGGGGAGCTGTTTTTT
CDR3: CASSPEGGAGTGELFF

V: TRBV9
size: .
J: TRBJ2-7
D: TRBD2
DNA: TGTGCCAGCAGTACTAGCGGGGGGTCTGCCTACGAGCAGTACTTC
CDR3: CASSTSGGSAYEQYF

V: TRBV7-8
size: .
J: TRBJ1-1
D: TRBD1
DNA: TGTGCCAGCAGCTACCGACAGGGAGAGGGCACTGAAGCTTTCTTT
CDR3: CASSYRQGEGTEAFF

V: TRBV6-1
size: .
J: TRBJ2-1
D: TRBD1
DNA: TGTGCCAGCAGATGGGACAGCGTCAATGAGCAGTTCTTC
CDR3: CASRWDSVNEQFF

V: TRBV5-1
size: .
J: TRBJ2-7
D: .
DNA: TGCGCCAGCAGCAGATCGACAGGAGTAACCTACGAGCAGTACTTC
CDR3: CASSRSTGVTYEQYF

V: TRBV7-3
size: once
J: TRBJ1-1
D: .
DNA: TGTGCCAGCAGCTTACTTGGGGAGTCTGAAGCTTTCTTT
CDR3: CASSLLGESEAFF

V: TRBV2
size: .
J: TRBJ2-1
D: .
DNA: TGTGCCAGCAGTGCCGACAGGAATCCCTACAATGAGCAGTTCTTC
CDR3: CASSADRNPYNEQFF

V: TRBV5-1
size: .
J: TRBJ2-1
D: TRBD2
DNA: TGCGCCAGCAGCTTGGAAGCGGGGGGGCCGGGGACCTACAATGAGCAGTTCTTC
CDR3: CASSLEAGGPGTYNEQFF

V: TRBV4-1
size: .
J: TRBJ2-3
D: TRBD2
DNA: TGCGCCAGCAGCCGAGAGGCGGGGACTAGCGGAGATACGCAGTATTTT
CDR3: CASSREAGTSGDTQYF

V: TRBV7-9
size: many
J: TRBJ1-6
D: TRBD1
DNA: TGTGCCAGCAGCTTAGCGACAGGGAATTCACCCCTCCACTTT
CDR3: CASSLATGNSPLHF

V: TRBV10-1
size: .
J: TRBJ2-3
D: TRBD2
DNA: TGCGCCAGCAGTGTAGGACTAGCGCCAACAGATACGCAGTATTTT
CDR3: CASSVGLAPTDTQYF

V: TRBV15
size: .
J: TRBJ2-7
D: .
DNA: TGTGCCACCAGCAGAGATGATGAGGGAACCTACGAGCAGTACTTC
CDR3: CATSRDDEGTYEQYF

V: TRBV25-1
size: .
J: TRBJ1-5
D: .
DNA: TGTGCCAGCAGTGGCCCGGGTTCCAATCAGCCCCAGCATTTT
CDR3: CASSGPGSNQPQHF

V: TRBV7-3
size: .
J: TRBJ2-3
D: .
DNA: TGTGCCAGCAGCTCCGGAGGGGGGGCAGATACGCAGTATTTT
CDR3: CASSSGGGADTQYF

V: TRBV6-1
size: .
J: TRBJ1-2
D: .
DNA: TGTGCAACAGGTTCTACATTCGGCTACACCTTC
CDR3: CATGSTFGYTF

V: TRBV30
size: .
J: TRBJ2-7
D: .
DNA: TGTGCCTGGCAAGACAGCTCTTACTCCTACGAGCAGTACTTC
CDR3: CAWQDSSYSYEQYF

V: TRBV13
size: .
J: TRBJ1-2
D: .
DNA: TGTGCCAGCAGCTTAGACAGGGCCCATGGCTACACCTTC
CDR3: CASSLDRAHGYTF

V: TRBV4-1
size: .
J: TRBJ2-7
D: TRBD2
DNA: TGCGCCAGCAGTCGTAGCGGGGGATCCTACGAGCAGTACTTC
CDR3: CASSRSGGSYEQYF

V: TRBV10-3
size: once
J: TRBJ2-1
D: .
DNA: TGTGCCATAGGAGAGGGAGCGCCAAATGAGCAGTTCTTC
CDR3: CAIGEGAPNEQFF

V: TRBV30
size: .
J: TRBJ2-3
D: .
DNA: TGTGCCTGGAGTGTACTAAGACAGGTTCGATTAGCTAGCACAGATACGCAGTATTTT
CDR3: CAWSVLRQVRLASTDTQYF

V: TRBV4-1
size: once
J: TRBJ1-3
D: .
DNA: TGCGCCAGCAGCCCACGTCCGACACTCTCTGGAAACACCATATATTTT
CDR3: CASSPRPTLSGNTIYF

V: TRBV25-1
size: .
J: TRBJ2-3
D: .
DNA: TGTGCCAGTACAGGGACCCCTGGGTCAGATACGCAGTATTTT
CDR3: CASTGTPGSDTQYF

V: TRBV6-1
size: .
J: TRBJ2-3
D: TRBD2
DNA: TGTGCCAGCAGTGAAACTAGCGGGGGTATGGCAGATACGCAGTATTTT
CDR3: CASSETSGGMADTQYF

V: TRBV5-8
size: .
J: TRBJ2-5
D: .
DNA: TGTGCCAGCAGTAGATACCAAGAGACCCAGTACTTC
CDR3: CASSRYQETQYF

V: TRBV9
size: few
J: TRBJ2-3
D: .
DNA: TGTGCCAGCAGCTCCGCGGGGACGCGTGCTGATACGCAGTATTTT
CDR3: CASSSAGTRADTQYF

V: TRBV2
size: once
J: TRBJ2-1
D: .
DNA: TGTGCCAGCAGTGAACCGGGGGACAATGAGCAGTTCTTC
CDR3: CASSEPGDNEQFF

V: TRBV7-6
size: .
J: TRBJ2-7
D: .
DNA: TGTGCCAGCAGCCCCGGGGACGAGCAGTACTTC
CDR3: CASSPGDEQYF

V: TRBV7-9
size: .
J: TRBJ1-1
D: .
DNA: TGTGCCAGCAGCCCGCAAGGGACATTAAACACTGAAGCTTTCTTT
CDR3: CASSPQGTLNTEAFF

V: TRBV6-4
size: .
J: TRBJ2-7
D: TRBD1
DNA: TGTGCCAGCAGTGCCCGGGACAGCCCCTACGAGCAGTACTTC
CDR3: CASSARDSPYEQYF

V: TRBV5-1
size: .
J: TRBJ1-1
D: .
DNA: TGCGCCAGCAGCTTGGAGCCCGGGAGTATGGTGGAAGCTTTCTTT
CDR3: CASSLEPGSMVEAFF

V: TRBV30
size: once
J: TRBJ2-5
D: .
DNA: TGTGCCTGGAAAGGCGGGGTTTGGGAGACCCAGTACTTC
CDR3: CAWKGGVWETQYF

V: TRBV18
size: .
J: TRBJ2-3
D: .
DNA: TGTGCCAGCTCACTCTCTCGACTAGACGCGCAGTATTTT
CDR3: CASSLSRLDAQYF

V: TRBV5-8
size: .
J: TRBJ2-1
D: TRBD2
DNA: TGTGCCAGCAGCAGGCTAGCGGGGGCGGATGAGCAGTTCTTC
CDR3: CASSRLAGADEQFF